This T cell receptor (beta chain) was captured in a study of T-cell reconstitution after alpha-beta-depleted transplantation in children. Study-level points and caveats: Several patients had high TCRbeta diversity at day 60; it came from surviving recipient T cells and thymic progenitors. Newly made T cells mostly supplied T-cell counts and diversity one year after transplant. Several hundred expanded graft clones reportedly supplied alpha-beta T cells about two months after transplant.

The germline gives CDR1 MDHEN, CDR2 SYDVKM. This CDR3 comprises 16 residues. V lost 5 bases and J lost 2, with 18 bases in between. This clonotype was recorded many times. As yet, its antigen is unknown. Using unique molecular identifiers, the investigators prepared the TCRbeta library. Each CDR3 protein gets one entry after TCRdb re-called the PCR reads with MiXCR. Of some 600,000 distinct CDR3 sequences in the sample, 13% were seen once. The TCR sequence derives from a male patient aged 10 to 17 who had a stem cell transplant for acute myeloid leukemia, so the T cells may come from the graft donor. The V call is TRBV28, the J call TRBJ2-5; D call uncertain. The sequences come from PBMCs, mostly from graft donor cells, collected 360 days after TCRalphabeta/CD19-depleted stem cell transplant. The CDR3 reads CASSTPGLSGQETQYF. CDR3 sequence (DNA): TGTGCCAGCAGTACCCCAGGTCTGTCCGGGCAAGAGACCCAGTACTTC.